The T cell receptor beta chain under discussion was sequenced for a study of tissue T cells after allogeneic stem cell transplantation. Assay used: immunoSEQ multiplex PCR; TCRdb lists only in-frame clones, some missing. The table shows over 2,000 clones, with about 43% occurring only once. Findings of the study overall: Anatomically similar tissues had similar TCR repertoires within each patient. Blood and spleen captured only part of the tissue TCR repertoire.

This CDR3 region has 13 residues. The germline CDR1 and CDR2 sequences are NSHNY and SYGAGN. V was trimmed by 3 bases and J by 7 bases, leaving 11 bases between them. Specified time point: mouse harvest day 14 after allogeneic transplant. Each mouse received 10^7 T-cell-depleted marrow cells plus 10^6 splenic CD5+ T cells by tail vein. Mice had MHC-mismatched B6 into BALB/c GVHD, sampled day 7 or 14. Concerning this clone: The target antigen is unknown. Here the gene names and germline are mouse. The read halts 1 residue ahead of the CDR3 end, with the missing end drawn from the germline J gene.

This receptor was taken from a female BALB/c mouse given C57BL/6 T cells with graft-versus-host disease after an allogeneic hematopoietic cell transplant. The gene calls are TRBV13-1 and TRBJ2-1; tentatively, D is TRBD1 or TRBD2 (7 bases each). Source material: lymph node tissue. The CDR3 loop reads CASSGQGGAEQFF. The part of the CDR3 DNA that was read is TGTGCCAGCAGTGGTCAGGGGGGCGCTGAGCAGTTC.